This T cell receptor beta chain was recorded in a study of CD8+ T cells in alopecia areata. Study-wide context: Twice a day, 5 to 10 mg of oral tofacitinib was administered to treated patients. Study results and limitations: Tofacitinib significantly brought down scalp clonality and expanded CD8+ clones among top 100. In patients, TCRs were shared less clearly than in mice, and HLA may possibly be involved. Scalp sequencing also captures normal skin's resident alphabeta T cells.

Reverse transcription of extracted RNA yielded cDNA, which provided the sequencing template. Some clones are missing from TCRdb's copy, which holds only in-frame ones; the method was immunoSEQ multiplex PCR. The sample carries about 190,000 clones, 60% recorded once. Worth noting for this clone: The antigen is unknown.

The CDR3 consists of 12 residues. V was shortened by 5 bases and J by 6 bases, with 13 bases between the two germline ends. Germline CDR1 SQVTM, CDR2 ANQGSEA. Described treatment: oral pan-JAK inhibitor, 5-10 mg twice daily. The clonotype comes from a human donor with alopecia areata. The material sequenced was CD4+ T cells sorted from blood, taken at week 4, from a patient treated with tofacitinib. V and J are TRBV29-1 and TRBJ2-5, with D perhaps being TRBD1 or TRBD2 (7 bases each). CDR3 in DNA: TGCAGCGTTACAGGGGAGGGGAAGACCCAGTACTTC. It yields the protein CSVTGEGKTQYF.